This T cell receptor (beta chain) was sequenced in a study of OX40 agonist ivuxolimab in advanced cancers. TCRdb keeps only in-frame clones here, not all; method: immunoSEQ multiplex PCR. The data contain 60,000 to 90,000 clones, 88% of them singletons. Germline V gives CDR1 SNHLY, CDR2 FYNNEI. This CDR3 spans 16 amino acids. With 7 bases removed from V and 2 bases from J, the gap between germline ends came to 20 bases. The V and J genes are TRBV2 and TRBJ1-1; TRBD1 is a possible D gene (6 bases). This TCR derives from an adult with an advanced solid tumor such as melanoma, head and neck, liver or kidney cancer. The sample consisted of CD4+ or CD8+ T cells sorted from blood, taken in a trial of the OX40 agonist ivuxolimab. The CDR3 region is CASIGLTGPINTEAFF. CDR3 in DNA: TGTGCCAGCATCGGACTGACAGGCCCCATCAACACTGAAGCTTTCTTT.